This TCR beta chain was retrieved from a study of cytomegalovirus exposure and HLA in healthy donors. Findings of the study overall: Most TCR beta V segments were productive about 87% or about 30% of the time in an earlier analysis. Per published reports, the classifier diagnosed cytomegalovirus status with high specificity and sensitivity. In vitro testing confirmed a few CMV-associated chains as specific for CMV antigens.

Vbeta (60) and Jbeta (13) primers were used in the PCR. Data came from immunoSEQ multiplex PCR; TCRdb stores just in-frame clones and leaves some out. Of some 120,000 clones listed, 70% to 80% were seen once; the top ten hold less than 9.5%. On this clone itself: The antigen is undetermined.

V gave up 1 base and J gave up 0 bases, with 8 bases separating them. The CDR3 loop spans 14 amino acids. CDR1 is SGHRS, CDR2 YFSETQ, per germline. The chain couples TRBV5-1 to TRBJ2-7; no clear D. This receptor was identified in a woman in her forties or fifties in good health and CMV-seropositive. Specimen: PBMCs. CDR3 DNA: TGCGCCAGCAGCTTGATTGACACCTCCTACGAGCAGTACTTC. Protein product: CASSLIDTSYEQYF.